The 25 T cell receptor beta chains below all came from one sample that was sequenced in a study of cytomegalovirus exposure and HLA in healthy donors. The PCR had 60 Vbeta and 13 Jbeta primers. The repertoire was sequenced with immunoSEQ multiplex PCR; TCRdb's copy has only in-frame clones and lacks some. This sample has tens of thousands of clones, with roughly 80% found just once. The sample consisted of PBMCs. These receptors originate from a man aged 40-50 years in good health and CMV-seronegative.

This clone was seen a handful of times. This chain links TRBV9 with TRBJ1-1; D call uncertain. The length of the CDR3 is 13 residues. Trimming pared 1 base from V and 3 bases from J, leaving 7 bases between. In germline, CDR1 is SGDLS, CDR2 YYNGEE. The CDR3 loop reads CASSVSADTEAFF. The CDR3 DNA reads TGTGCCAGCAGCGTATCCGCAGACACTGAAGCTTTCTTT.

This rearrangement joins TRBV5-1 to TRBJ2-7; TRBD2 aligns across 15 bases. Germline V CDR1 and CDR2: SGHRS, YFSETQ. CDR3 length equals 17 residues. Unmatched junction bases numbered 6, after V lost 2 bases and J lost 3 bases. CDR3 loop: CASSFGLAGGGGYEQYF. CDR3 DNA: TGCGCCAGCAGCTTCGGACTAGCGGGAGGGGGGGGCTACGAGCAGTACTTC.

The chain recombines TRBV28 with TRBJ1-5, with 12 bases identical to TRBD1. The V and J ends lost 6 bases and 2 bases, in that order; junction bases with no gene match: 14. The CDR3 sequence is 19 residues long. CDR1 and CDR2 from the germline V gene are MDHEN and SYDVKM. The CDR3 is CASSPLRDRGLGGNQPQHF. The CDR3 nucleotides read TGTGCCAGCAGCCCGCTCCGGGACAGGGGGCTTGGAGGCAATCAGCCCCAGCATTTT.

This clone has only a few counts. The genes are TRBV5-4 and TRBJ2-1; 9 nucleotides agree with TRBD1. The CDR3 has 16 amino acids. Germline-derived CDR1 and CDR2 are SGHNT and YYREEE (reference sequence). With V trimmed by 5 bases and J by 6 bases, 12 bases remained unmatched. The CDR3: CASRKAFGTGSNEQFF. CDR3 nucleotides: TGTGCCAGCAGGAAAGCGTTCGGGACAGGGTCCAATGAGCAGTTCTTC.

This clone was counted only a few times. This chain links TRBV19 with TRBJ1-4; D remains ambiguous. The CDR3 covers 14 residues. Trimming stripped 8 bases from V and 5 bases from J, with 15 bases between. CDR1 LNHDA and CDR2 SQIVND come from the germline V gene (reference sequence). The CDR3 loop reads CASGKLALNEKLFF. The DNA of the CDR3 is TGTGCCAGTGGAAAACTAGCCCTCAATGAAAAACTGTTTTTT.

The gene calls are TRBV6-6 and TRBJ2-5, with D hard to call. This CDR3 is 14 amino acids long. CDR1 and CDR2 (germline): MNHNY, SVGAGI (reference sequence). V shed 2 bases and J shed 2 bases, with 9 bases lying between them. CDR3 loop: CASSYLVPQETQYF. As DNA, the CDR3 is TGTGCCAGCAGTTACCTAGTACCACAAGAGACCCAGTACTTC.

This clone was picked up one time. The V call is TRBV7-3, the J call TRBJ1-2; 7 bases are shared with TRBD1. CDR1 and CDR2 from the germline V gene are SGHTA and FQGTGA. The length of the CDR3 is 14 residues. With V trimmed by 3 bases and J by 8 bases, 9 bases remained unmatched. This chain's CDR3 is CASSFTDRVVGYTF. CDR3 DNA sequence: TGTGCCAGCAGCTTCACCGACAGGGTGGTCGGCTACACCTTC.

On this clone: At one of its ends the junction is not consistent with the germline gene, which may arise from a read error. The chain couples TRBV2 to TRBJ2-5; 7 bases fit TRBD1. The germline gives CDR1 SNHLY, CDR2 FYNNEI. This CDR3 is 14 amino acids long. In DNA, the CDR3 is TGTGCCAGCAATGAACAGGGGCTGCAGGAGACCCAGTACTTC. Its translation: CASNEQGLQETQYF.

This clone is a singleton in its sample. The J gene is TRBJ2-5, the V gene TRBV27; 8 bases map to TRBD2. In germline, CDR1 is MNHEY, CDR2 SMNVEV (reference sequence). The V gene end was trimmed by 6 bases and the J gene end by 5 bases; junction bases not matched to a gene: 8. The CDR3 is made up of 14 amino acids. This CDR3 is CASRRKGLGETQYF. In nucleotides, the CDR3 is TGTGCCAGCAGGCGAAAGGGACTAGGGGAGACCCAGTACTTC.

V gene TRBV28 combines with J gene TRBJ1-5; 9 bases match TRBD1. From germline, CDR1 is MDHEN and CDR2 SYDVKM. The CDR3 consists of 15 residues. V was pared by 1 base and J by 4 bases, with 2 bases of the junction left unmatched. CDR3 sequence: CASSLFGTGNQPQHF. CDR3 DNA: TGTGCCAGCAGTTTATTTGGGACAGGGAATCAGCCCCAGCATTTT.

This chain connects TRBV7-6 to TRBJ2-4; TRBD1 matches at 7 bases. The CDR3 extends over 13 amino acids. Losses at the gene ends were 5 bases for V and 4 bases for J; bases not matched to a gene: 2. Germline CDR1 and CDR2: SGHVS and FNYEAQ. CDR3 in DNA: TGTGCCAGCAGCACGGGACAGAAAAACATTCAGTACTTC. Translating gives CASSTGQKNIQYF.

The rearrangement joins TRBV6-5 to TRBJ1-6; TRBD1 matches 9 bases. Germline CDR1 MNHEY, CDR2 SVGAGI. Unmatched junction bases numbered 6, after V lost 6 bases and J lost 6 bases. The CDR3 loop spans 15 amino acids. The CDR3 spells CASSQEQGANSPLHF. CDR3 sequence (DNA): TGTGCCAGCAGCCAAGAACAGGGGGCTAATTCACCCCTCCACTTT.

This clone occurred a few times. The CDR3 DNA sequence: TGTGCCAGTGAAGGAGGGGGCCGGTTGGACACTGAAGCTTTCTTT. Protein product: CASEGGGRLDTEAFF. J is TRBJ1-1 and V is TRBV19; 7 nucleotides line up with TRBD1. The CDR3 has 15 amino acids. The ends lost 8 bases at V and 3 bases at J; junction bases unmatched: 12. Per germline, CDR1 LNHDA and CDR2 SQIVND (reference sequence).

V usage is TRBV6-1 and J usage is TRBJ1-5; no firm D call. Trimming took 6 bases from V and 5 from J, leaving 11 bases between them. CDR1 and CDR2 (germline): MNHNS, SASEGT. The length of the CDR3 is 13 residues. The CDR3 nucleotides read TGTGCCAGCAGGATGGAGGTAGATCAGCCCCAGCATTTT. Encoded protein: CASRMEVDQPQHF.

This chain links TRBV7-9 with TRBJ1-1, with TRBD1 matching 9 bases. The V gene end was trimmed by 0 bases and the J gene end by 10 bases; junction bases not matched to a gene: 3. This CDR3 contains 13 residues. Germline loops: CDR1 SEHNR, CDR2 FQNEAQ (reference sequence). Here the CDR3 reads CASSLAGQGIAFF. In DNA form, the CDR3 reads TGTGCCAGCAGCTTAGCGGGACAGGGCATAGCTTTCTTT. The full variable domain, completed using reference TRBV7-9 and TRBJ1-1, is DTGVSQNPRHKITKRGQNVTFRCDPISEHNRLYWYRQTLGQGPEFLTYFQNEAQLEKSRLLSDRFSAERPKGSFSTLEIQRTEQGDSAMYLCASSLAGQGIAFFGQGTRLTVV.

Only a few counts were recorded for this clone. The chain is built from TRBV25-1 and TRBJ1-4, with D possibly TRBD1 on 5 matching bases. Germline CDR1 is MGHDK and CDR2 is SYGVNS. The germline V and J ends were trimmed by 6 bases and 4 bases, with 12 bases remaining between them. The CDR3 is 14 residues long. For the CDR3, the DNA is TGTGCCAGCAGCCCGATGGGGGGTAATGAAAAACTGTTTTTT. Amino acid sequence: CASSPMGGNEKLFF.

A few counts support this clone. The DNA of the CDR3 is TGCAGCGTTGTTGAGTCAGGGGGTAACTATGGCTACACCTTC. Translated, it gives CSVVESGGNYGYTF. The rearrangement links TRBV29-1 to TRBJ1-2; 7 positions agree with TRBD1. The CDR3 has 14 residues. CDR1 SQVTM and CDR2 ANQGSEA come from the germline V gene. V dropped 4 bases and J dropped 1; count of bases not matched to a gene: 6.

The V and J genes are TRBV29-1 and TRBJ1-2, with D perhaps TRBD1 (6 bases). The CDR3 length is 13 residues. Looked up from germline, CDR1 is SQVTM and CDR2 is ANQGSEA. Trimming cost V 7 bases and J 4 bases, with 16 bases left between them. In DNA, the CDR3 is TGCAGCGCTTTGGGGGCGATTGGCTATGGCTACACCTTC. It encodes CSALGAIGYGYTF. Combining the CDR3 with reference TRBV29-1 and TRBJ1-2 gives the whole variable domain SAVISQKPSRDICQRGTSLTIQCQVDSQVTMMFWYRQQPGQSLTLIATANQGSEATYESGFVIDKFPISRPNLTFSTLTVSNMSPEDSSIYLCSALGAIGYGYTFGSGTRLTVV.

The gene calls are TRBV7-9 and TRBJ2-5; D is undetermined. CDR3 length: 16 amino acids. The germline V gene encodes CDR1 SEHNR and CDR2 FQNEAQ (reference sequence). V lost 1 base, J lost 4 bases, and 16 bases lay in between. For the CDR3, the DNA is TGTGCCAGCAGCTTAGAAGGTGCCCGACTGGGAGAGACCCAGTACTTC. Protein product: CASSLEGARLGETQYF.

This chain links TRBV29-1 with TRBJ1-2; no clear D. This CDR3 spans 11 amino acids. CDR1 is SQVTM and CDR2 is ANQGSEA in the germline V gene. Trimming took 4 bases from V and 6 from J, leaving 9 bases between them. In nucleotides, the CDR3 is TGCAGCGTTGGTAAGAGGAATGGCTACACCTTC. Translated, it gives CSVGKRNGYTF.

CDR3: CASTRRTSGEETQYF. CDR3 in DNA: TGTGCCAGCACCCGTAGGACTAGCGGGGAAGAGACCCAGTACTTC. The rearrangement links TRBV5-4 to TRBJ2-5, with 12 bases aligning to TRBD2. CDR3 size: 15 residues. Germline lookup yields CDR1 SGHNT and CDR2 YYREEE (reference sequence). V lost 6 bases, J lost 3 bases, and 6 bases stayed unmatched. Supplemented by reference TRBV5-4 and TRBJ2-5, the full variable domain reads ETGVTQSPTHLIKTRGQQVTLRCSSQSGHNTVSWYQQALGQGPQFIFQYYREEENGRGNFPPRFSGLQFPNYSSELNVNALELDDSALYLCASTRRTSGEETQYFGPGTRLLVL.

This clone was observed a few times. The V gene is TRBV28, the J gene TRBJ1-3, with no clear D. In germline, CDR1 is MDHEN, CDR2 SYDVKM. CDR3 size: 14 residues. V lost 5 bases, J lost 2 bases, and 10 bases lay in between. In DNA, the CDR3 is TGTGCCAGCAGTCGACTAGGCCCTGGAAACACCATATATTTT. It specifies CASSRLGPGNTIYF.

This clone was detected only a few times. This chain joins TRBV2 and TRBJ1-4; 7 nucleotides align to TRBD1. The CDR3 sequence is 15 residues long. The J segment lost 5 bases and the V segment lost 3 bases, leaving 6 bases of the junction unmatched. CDR1 and CDR2 (germline): SNHLY, FYNNEI. The CDR3 protein is CASSERGRGNEKLFF. The CDR3 coding sequence is TGTGCCAGCAGTGAGAGGGGCAGGGGGAATGAAAAACTGTTTTTT.

The J gene is TRBJ2-5, the V gene TRBV28; 9 nucleotides line up with TRBD2. Matching the DNA end better, TRBJ2-7 makes the J call doubtful. The CDR3 covers 14 residues. Per the germline V gene, CDR1 is MDHEN and CDR2 is SYDVKM. The CDR3 protein is CASIPSGNSYEQYF. CDR3 coding DNA: TGTGCCAGCATACCTAGCGGGAACTCCTACGAGCAGTACTTC.

The gene calls are TRBV7-2 and TRBJ2-1; 7 bases line up with TRBD1. Germline values: CDR1 SGHTA, CDR2 FQGNSA. J gave up 15 bases and V 5 bases, and 10 bases lay outside the gene matches. This CDR3 has 12 residues. The CDR3 nucleotides read TGTGCCAGCAGCAAAGTCCGGGACAGTCTGTTCTTC. This translates into CASSKVRDSLFF.